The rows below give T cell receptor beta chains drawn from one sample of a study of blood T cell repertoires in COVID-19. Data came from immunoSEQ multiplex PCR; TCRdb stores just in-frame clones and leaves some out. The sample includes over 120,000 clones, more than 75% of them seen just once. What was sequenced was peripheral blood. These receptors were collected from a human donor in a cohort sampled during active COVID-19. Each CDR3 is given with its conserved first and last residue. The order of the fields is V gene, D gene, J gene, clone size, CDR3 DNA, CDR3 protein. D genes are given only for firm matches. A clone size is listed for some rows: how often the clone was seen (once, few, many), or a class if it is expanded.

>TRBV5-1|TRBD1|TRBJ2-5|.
TGCGCCAGCAGCCCGGGACAGGGGCCCCGGGAGACCCAGTACTTC
CASSPGQGPRETQYF
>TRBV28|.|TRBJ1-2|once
TGTGCCACCCCGCAGAGGGGGGGCTATGGCTACACCTTC
CATPQRGGYGYTF
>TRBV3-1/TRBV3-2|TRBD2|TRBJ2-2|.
TGTGCCAGCAGCCAAGTGGGACTAGCGGGAGGTATGACCGGGGAGCTGTTTTTT
CASSQVGLAGGMTGELFF
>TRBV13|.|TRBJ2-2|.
TGTGCCAGCAGCACAAACAGGGAGATCGGGGAGCTGTTTTTT
CASSTNREIGELFF
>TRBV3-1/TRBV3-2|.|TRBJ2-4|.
TGTGCCAGCAGCCAAACGGTCTCGCAGGACATTCAGTACTTC
CASSQTVSQDIQYF
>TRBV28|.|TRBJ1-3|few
TGTGCCAGCAGTTCAATCTCTGGAAACACCATATATTTT
CASSSISGNTIYF
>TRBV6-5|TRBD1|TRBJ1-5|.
TGTGCCAGCAGGGGACAGGGACATAGCAATCAGCCCCAGCATTTT
CASRGQGHSNQPQHF
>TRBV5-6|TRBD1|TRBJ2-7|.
TGTGCCAGCAATAAGGGACAGGGGGCGTACGAGCAGTACTTC
CASNKGQGAYEQYF
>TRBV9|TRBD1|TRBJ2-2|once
TGTGCCAGCAGCGTAGGGCCCCAGGGGGCGAGTACCGGGGAGCTGTTTTTT
CASSVGPQGASTGELFF
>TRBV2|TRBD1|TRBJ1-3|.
TGTGCCAGCAGTACAAGACAGGGGCGTAAAAACACCATATATTTT
CASSTRQGRKNTIYF
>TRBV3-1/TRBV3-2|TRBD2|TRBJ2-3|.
TGTGCCAGCAGCCAAGGACCAGTTGGGGCGGGAGTCACAGATACGCAGTATTTT
CASSQGPVGAGVTDTQYF
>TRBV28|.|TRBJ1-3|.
TGTGCCAGCCTGACTACAGGGACCGGAAACACCATATATTTT
CASLTTGTGNTIYF
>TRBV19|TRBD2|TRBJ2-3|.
TGTGCCAGTAGTAGGACTAGCGGGGCAGGCGGAGATACGCAGTATTTT
CASSRTSGAGGDTQYF
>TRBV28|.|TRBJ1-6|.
TGTGCCAGCAGTCCCAGAAGGGGACTTTCACCCGGTTCACCCCTCCACTTT
CASSPRRGLSPGSPLHF
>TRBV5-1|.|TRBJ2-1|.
TGCGCCAGCCGTACTCTAGCGTTCAATGAGCAGTTCTTC
CASRTLAFNEQFF
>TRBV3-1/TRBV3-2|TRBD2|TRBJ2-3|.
TGTGCCAGCAGCCCGGGACTAGCGGGGTCCCTCGATACGCAGTATTTT
CASSPGLAGSLDTQYF
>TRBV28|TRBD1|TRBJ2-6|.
TGTGCCACCGACGCAGGGGGCTTTTACTCTGGGGCCAACGTCCTGACTTTC
CATDAGGFYSGANVLTF
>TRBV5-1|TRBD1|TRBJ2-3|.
TGCGCCAGCAGCTTAGGGCAGGGGGAATTCCTTACGCAGTATTTT
CASSLGQGEFLTQYF
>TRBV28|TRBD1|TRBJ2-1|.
TGTGCCAGCACCCTCACTACAGGGGGAGCCCTGAATGAGCAGTTCTTC
CASTLTTGGALNEQFF
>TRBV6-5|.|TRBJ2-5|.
TGTGCCAGCGGGTTTCGGACAGCTTGGGAGACCCAGTACTTC
CASGFRTAWETQYF
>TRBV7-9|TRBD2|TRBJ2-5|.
TGTGCCAGCAGCTCTGGGACTAGCGGAGAGACCCAGTACTTC
CASSSGTSGETQYF
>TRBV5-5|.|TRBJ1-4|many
TGTGCCAGCAGCCCCCGTGAGGGGACAATCCGGGAAAAACTGTTTTTT
CASSPREGTIREKLFF
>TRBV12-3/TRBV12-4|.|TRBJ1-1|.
TGTGCCAGCAGTGGGGGTCGACAGGTCATCGCTTTCTTT
CASSGGRQVIAFF
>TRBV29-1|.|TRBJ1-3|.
TGCAGCGGAACAGGAGACTCTGGAAACACCATATATTTT
CSGTGDSGNTIYF
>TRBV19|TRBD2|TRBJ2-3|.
TGTGCCAGTAGTATCACTAGCGGGGGGCCCCGCAGGACGCAGTATTTT
CASSITSGGPRRTQYF
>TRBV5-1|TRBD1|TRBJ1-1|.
TGCGCCAGCAGCTTGCCAGGGGGCACTGAAGCTTTCTTT
CASSLPGGTEAFF
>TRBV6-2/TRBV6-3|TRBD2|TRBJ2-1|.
TGTGCCAGCAGCCGCGGGACTAGTCCCTCGGGTGAGCAGTTCTTC
CASSRGTSPSGEQFF
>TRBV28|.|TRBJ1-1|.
TGTGCCAGCAGTTTCCGGCCGGGTCGGAACACTGAAGCTTTCTTT
CASSFRPGRNTEAFF
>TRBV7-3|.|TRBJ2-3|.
TGTGCCAGCAGCTCAGGGGTCAGGGCCTTCAGGGGAGATACGCAGTATTTT
CASSSGVRAFRGDTQYF
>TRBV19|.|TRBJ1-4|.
TGTGCCAGTAGCCCACAGGCAACTAATGAAAAACTGTTTTTT
CASSPQATNEKLFF
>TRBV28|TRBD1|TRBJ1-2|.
TGTGCCAGCACCTCGCCGGGACAGGGTAACGATGGCTACACCTTC
CASTSPGQGNDGYTF
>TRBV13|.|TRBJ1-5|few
TGTGCCAGCCCCAACAGGGCTAGCAATCAGCCCCAGCATTTT
CASPNRASNQPQHF
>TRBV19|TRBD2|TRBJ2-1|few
TGTGCCAGTAGTATGGGGACTAGCGGGAACAATGAGCAGTTCTTC
CASSMGTSGNNEQFF
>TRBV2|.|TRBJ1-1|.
TGTGCCAGCAGTACGACAGTGAACACTGAAGCTTTCTTT
CASSTTVNTEAFF
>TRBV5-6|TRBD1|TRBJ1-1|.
TGTGCCAGCAGCCGAGACAGGGGGACTGAAGCTTTCTTT
CASSRDRGTEAFF
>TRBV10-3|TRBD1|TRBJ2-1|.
TGTGCCATCAGTGAGATGGGGACAGGTCTTAGTGAGCAGTTCTTC
CAISEMGTGLSEQFF
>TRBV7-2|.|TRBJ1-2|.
TGTGCCAGCAGCCAAAGAAGCATCGGCTACACCTTC
CASSQRSIGYTF
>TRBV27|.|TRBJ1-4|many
TGTGCCAGCAGTTTAACCCGGCCAGGGCGATCGGCAACTAATGAAAAACTGTTTTTT
CASSLTRPGRSATNEKLFF
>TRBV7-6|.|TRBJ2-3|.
TGTGCCAGCAGCTTAGCGGCGGGTAGTATAGATACGCAGTATTTT
CASSLAAGSIDTQYF